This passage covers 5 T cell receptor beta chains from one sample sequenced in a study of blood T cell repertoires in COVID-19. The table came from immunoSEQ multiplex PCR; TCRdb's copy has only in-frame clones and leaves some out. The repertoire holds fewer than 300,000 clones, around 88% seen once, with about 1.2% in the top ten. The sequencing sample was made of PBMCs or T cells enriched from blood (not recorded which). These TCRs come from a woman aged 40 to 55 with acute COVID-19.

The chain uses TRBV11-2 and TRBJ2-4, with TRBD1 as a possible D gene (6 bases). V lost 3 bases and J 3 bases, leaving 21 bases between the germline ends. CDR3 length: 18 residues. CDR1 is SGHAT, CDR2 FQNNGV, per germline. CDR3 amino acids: CASSFLRPGHLDKNIQYF. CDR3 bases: TGTGCCAGCAGCTTCCTCAGACCGGGACATCTCGACAAAAACATTCAGTACTTC.

The CDR3 coding sequence is TGCGCCAGCAGCTTGGAGCCAACCTCTGGAAACACCATATATTTT. This translates into CASSLEPTSGNTIYF. The chain combines TRBV5-1 with TRBJ1-3; no clear D. Trimming left V 0 bases short and J 0 bases short, with 7 bases between. Germline V gene lookup returns CDR1 SGHRS and CDR2 YFSETQ. This CDR3 is 15 amino acids long. Complete variable domain (other parts from reference TRBV5-1 and TRBJ1-3): KAGVTQTPRYLIKTRGQQVTLSCSPISGHRSVSWYQQTPGQGLQFLFEYFSETQRNKGNFPGRFSGRQFSNSRSEMNVSTLELGDSALYLCASSLEPTSGNTIYFGEGSWLTVV.

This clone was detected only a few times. DNA of the CDR3: TGTGCCAGCAGCTCAGGGACAGGGAGGAACACTGAAGCTTTCTTT. This gives the protein CASSSGTGRNTEAFF. This sequence joins TRBV7-9 and TRBJ1-1; 9 positions agree with TRBD1. Germline trimming cut 4 bases from V and 1 base from J; bases unmatched to any gene: 4. CDR3 size: 15 residues. Germline-derived CDR1 and CDR2 are SEHNR and FQNEAQ (reference sequence).

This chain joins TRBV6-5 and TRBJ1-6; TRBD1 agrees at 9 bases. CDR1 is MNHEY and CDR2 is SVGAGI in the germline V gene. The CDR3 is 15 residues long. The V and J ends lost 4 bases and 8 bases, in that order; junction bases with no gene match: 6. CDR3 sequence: CASSSTGGADSPLHF. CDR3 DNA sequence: TGTGCCAGCAGTTCTACAGGGGGCGCGGATTCACCCCTCCACTTT.

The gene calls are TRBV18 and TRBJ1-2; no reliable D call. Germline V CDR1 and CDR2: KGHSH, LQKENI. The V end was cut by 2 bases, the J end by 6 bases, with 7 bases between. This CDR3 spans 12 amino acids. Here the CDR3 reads CASSPTRDGYTF. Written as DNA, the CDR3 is TGTGCCAGCTCACCAACCCGGGATGGCTACACCTTC.